Presented here are 26 T cell receptor beta chains from one specimen sequenced in a study. Cells sorted as Tregs were CD4+, CD25+ and CD127-/low. The TRBV12-4/TRBJ1-2 clonotypes were amplified using barcode primers with ligated adaptors. TCRdb used MiXCR to reprocess the multiplex PCR reads, holding one entry per CDR3 protein. This table holds about a thousand distinct CDR3 sequences, under 3.5% found once. Sequencing used tumor-infiltrating Tregs sorted from the breast tumor. These TCRs come from a female donor with breast cancer.

Sample share makes this clonotype medium-sized (0.01 to 0.1%). The chain links TRBV12-3 or TRBV12-4 to TRBJ1-2; unclear D gene. The CDR3 sequence is 11 residues long. The germline V and J ends were trimmed by 10 bases and 5 bases, with 11 bases remaining between them. Here the CDR3 reads CATWGGYGYTF. The CDR3 nucleotides are TGTGCCACCTGGGGAGGGTATGGCTACACCTTC.

Within the sample, this clonotype is medium-sized. V is TRBV12-3 or TRBV12-4 and J is TRBJ1-2; unclear D gene. V lost 8 bases and J lost 2, with 12 bases in between. There are 13 residues in the CDR3. For the CDR3, the DNA is TGTGCCAGCCTGACCCGGGGAAACTATGGCTACACCTTC. This encodes CASLTRGNYGYTF.

Within the sample, this clonotype is medium-sized. The V and J genes are TRBV12-3 or TRBV12-4 and TRBJ1-2; D possibly corresponds to TRBD1 (6 bases). The CDR3 totals 17 residues. Trimming took off 5 bases at V and 3 bases at J, with 22 bases between the two ends. The CDR3 DNA is TGTGCCAGCAGTCACGCCGGGACACCGAGTTTCTACTATGGCTACACCTTC. As protein: CASSHAGTPSFYYGYTF.

By sample share, this clonotype is medium-sized (0.01 to 0.1%). The gene calls are TRBV12-3 or TRBV12-4 and TRBJ1-2; 7 nucleotides align to TRBD1. Unmatched junction bases numbered 6, after V lost 9 bases and J lost 5 bases. The CDR3 extends over 12 amino acids. CDR3 bases: TGTGCCAGTTACCGGGACAGTTATGGCTACACCTTC. Translated, it gives CASYRDSYGYTF.

This clonotype was counted ten times or more. This rearrangement joins TRBV12-3 or TRBV12-4 to TRBJ1-2, with D perhaps TRBD1 (6 bases). The V end lost 6 bases, the J end lost 3 bases, and 14 bases lay between the germline ends. This CDR3 has 14 residues. This chain's CDR3 is CASSPGTIYYGYTF. The DNA for the CDR3 is TGTGCCAGCAGCCCCGGGACAATTTACTATGGCTACACCTTC.

In this sample, this clonotype is large. The genes are TRBV12-3 or TRBV12-4 and TRBJ1-2; D uncertain. The CDR3 loop spans 13 amino acids. V was trimmed by 4 bases and J by 4 bases, leaving 10 bases between them. CDR3 DNA sequence: TGTGCCAGCAGTTCAAACAACGGCTATGGCTACACCTTC. Translating gives CASSSNNGYGYTF.

This chain connects TRBV12-3 or TRBV12-4 to TRBJ1-2; no clear D gene. V was trimmed by 7 bases and J by 4 bases, leaving 16 bases between them. The CDR3 spans 14 residues. Written as DNA, the CDR3 is TGTGCCAGCACCCCTAGTGGGCAGGTCTATGGCTACACCTTC. Its translation: CASTPSGQVYGYTF.

This clonotype is classed as medium-sized. V usage is TRBV12-3 or TRBV12-4 and J usage is TRBJ1-2; D is perhaps TRBD1 (5 bases). The CDR3 runs 14 residues. Deletions cut 6 bases from V and 5 bases from J, with 16 bases between. The CDR3 spells CASSGTQLRYGYTF. DNA of the CDR3: TGTGCCAGCAGCGGGACGCAGCTCCGTTATGGCTACACCTTC.

This clonotype was seen at least ten times. V is TRBV12-3 or TRBV12-4 and J is TRBJ1-2; the D is unclear. Between the trimmed V and J ends, which lost 3 bases and 7 bases, there was a span of 9 bases. The CDR3 is 12 residues long. In DNA, the CDR3 is TGTGCCAGCAGTTTCGGCGCGAGTGGCTACACCTTC. Its translation is CASSFGASGYTF.

This sequence joins TRBV12-3 or TRBV12-4 and TRBJ1-2, with a possible D match to TRBD1 (6 bases). Trimming took off 4 bases at V and 8 bases at J, with 14 bases between the two ends. The CDR3 contains 13 residues. This CDR3 is CASSSTGMRGYTF. CDR3 nucleotide sequence: TGTGCCAGCAGTTCAACAGGGATGCGAGGCTACACCTTC.

This clonotype is categorized as medium-sized. V is TRBV12-3 or TRBV12-4 and J is TRBJ1-2, with 8 bases fitting TRBD1. This CDR3 spans 14 amino acids. V lost 5 bases and J lost 5; bases outside the gene matches: 7. CDR3 region: CASSRQGMRYGYTF. As DNA, the CDR3 is TGTGCCAGCAGTCGACAGGGGATGCGGTATGGCTACACCTTC.

This clonotype ranks as medium-sized. V and J are TRBV12-5 and TRBJ1-2; D not certain. The CDR3 loop spans 14 amino acids. Germline V CDR1 and CDR2: LGHNT, FRNRAP. Trimming cost V 3 bases and J 4 bases, with 12 bases left between them. The CDR3 DNA reads as TGTGCTAGTGGTTTACCACACCCTCGCTATGGCTACACCTTC. It translates to CASGLPHPRYGYTF.

Sample share makes this clonotype medium-sized (0.01 to 0.1%). This rearrangement joins TRBV12-3 or TRBV12-4 to TRBJ1-2; D is unclear. The CDR3 is made up of 14 amino acids. V gave up 5 bases and J gave up 5 bases, with 15 bases separating them. The CDR3 loop is CASSPLDGRYGYTF. CDR3 coding DNA: TGTGCCAGCAGTCCCCTGGACGGTAGATATGGCTACACCTTC.

By sample fraction, this clonotype is medium-sized. The chain combines TRBV12-3 or TRBV12-4 with TRBJ1-2; D not certain. This CDR3 comprises 12 residues. The V end was cut by 2 bases, the J end by 8 bases, with 9 bases between. CDR3: CASSLYAGGYTF. CDR3 DNA: TGTGCCAGCAGTTTATACGCTGGCGGCTACACCTTC.

This clonotype is classed as medium-sized (0.01 to 0.1%). The chain carries TRBV12-3 or TRBV12-4 and TRBJ1-2; TRBD1 might be the D (6 bases). The CDR3 has 14 residues. V lost 6 bases to trimming and J lost 3 bases, with 14 bases between them. The CDR3 region is CASSRTVEYYGYTF. The CDR3 DNA reads as TGTGCCAGCAGCCGGACAGTTGAGTACTATGGCTACACCTTC.

This clonotype is labeled medium-sized. The rearrangement joins TRBV12-3 or TRBV12-4 to TRBJ1-2, with D tentatively TRBD1 (6 bases). The CDR3 length is 14 residues. Trimming removed 4 bases at V and 2 bases at J, with 11 bases between. The CDR3 loop is CASSSQQGNYGYTF. CDR3 in DNA: TGTGCCAGCAGTTCGCAACAGGGAAACTATGGCTACACCTTC.

By proportion, this clonotype is large. This chain joins TRBV12-3 or TRBV12-4 and TRBJ1-2; 9 nucleotides align to TRBD1. CDR3 length: 15 amino acids. J was trimmed by 8 bases and V by 3 bases; bases with no gene match: 10. The CDR3 sequence: CASSLGQGRGDGYTF. The CDR3 DNA follows: TGTGCCAGCAGTTTGGGACAGGGTAGGGGTGACGGCTACACCTTC.

This clonotype is medium-sized by share. The rearrangement uses TRBV12-3 or TRBV12-4 and TRBJ1-2, with D unclear. The CDR3 consists of 13 residues. Trimming shortened V by 2 bases and J by 0 bases, and 4 bases separated the two germline ends. CDR3 sequence reads: CASSLIANYGYTF. CDR3 DNA sequence: TGTGCCAGCAGTTTAATAGCTAACTATGGCTACACCTTC.

This clonotype counts as large (0.1 to 1%). The DNA for the CDR3 is TGTGCCAGCAGCCCTGGACAAAGCTATGGCTACACCTTC. It encodes CASSPGQSYGYTF. V and J are TRBV12-3 or TRBV12-4 and TRBJ1-2; tentatively, D is TRBD1 (5 bases). Trimming cost V 6 bases and J 4 bases, with 12 bases left between them. The length of the CDR3 is 13 residues.

This clonotype ranks as medium-sized. This chain links TRBV12-3 or TRBV12-4 with TRBJ1-2, with D possibly TRBD1 on 5 matching bases. The CDR3 is 14 amino acids. V lost 6 bases to trimming and J lost 8 bases, with 19 bases between them. Here the CDR3 DNA reads TGTGCCAGCAGCAGCTTCGGGACCGGCGGCGGCTACACCTTC. Protein product: CASSSFGTGGGYTF.

Within the sample, this clonotype is medium-sized. This chain connects TRBV12-3 or TRBV12-4 to TRBJ1-2; 8 bases agree with TRBD1. This CDR3 is 13 amino acids long. Trimming cost V 5 bases and J 7 bases; bases outside gene matches: 6. CDR3 bases: TGTGCCAGCAGTCTGGACAGGGAAGGTGGCTACACCTTC. This codes for CASSLDREGGYTF.

This clonotype is medium-sized (0.01 to 0.1%). The chain couples TRBV12-3 or TRBV12-4 to TRBJ1-2; tentatively, D is TRBD1 (6 bases). The CDR3 consists of 15 residues. V was clipped by 8 bases and J by 6 bases, with 22 bases between them. In nucleotides, the CDR3 is TGTGCCAGCCGATCCCGCGGGACACTAGTAAATGGCTACACCTTC. It yields the protein CASRSRGTLVNGYTF.

By share of the sample, this clonotype is medium-sized. The J gene is TRBJ1-2, the V gene TRBV12-3 or TRBV12-4; TRBD1 agrees at 7 bases. The V gene end was trimmed by 1 base and the J gene end by 7 bases; junction bases not matched to a gene: 6. This CDR3 is built from 14 residues. In nucleotides, the CDR3 is TGTGCCAGCAGTTTAGATGGACAGGTCGGTGGCTACACCTTC. It codes for CASSLDGQVGGYTF.

This clonotype is classed as medium-sized. V usage is TRBV12-3 or TRBV12-4 and J usage is TRBJ1-2; D remains unclear. The ends were cut back, 9 bases at V and 1 base at J, with 6 bases in the middle. This CDR3 is built from 11 residues. The CDR3 here is CASQDNYGYTF. In DNA, the CDR3 is TGTGCCAGTCAGGATAACTATGGCTACACCTTC.

By frequency in the sample, this clonotype is medium-sized. This chain links TRBV12-3 or TRBV12-4 with TRBJ1-2, with D possibly matching TRBD1 (6 bases). V was clipped by 5 bases and J by 3 bases, with 10 bases between them. This CDR3 has 13 amino acids. CDR3 nucleotide sequence: TGTGCCAGCAGTGCACAGGGCCACTATGGCTACACCTTC. This codes for CASSAQGHYGYTF.

By its share, this clonotype is medium-sized (0.01 to 0.1%). V and J are TRBV12-3 or TRBV12-4 and TRBJ1-2; D possibly corresponds to TRBD1 (5 bases). The V end lost 3 bases, the J end lost 8 bases, and 16 bases lay between the germline ends. The CDR3 extends over 14 amino acids. The CDR3: CASSFGAGISGYTF. The CDR3 DNA reads TGTGCCAGCAGTTTCGGGGCAGGGATTAGCGGCTACACCTTC.